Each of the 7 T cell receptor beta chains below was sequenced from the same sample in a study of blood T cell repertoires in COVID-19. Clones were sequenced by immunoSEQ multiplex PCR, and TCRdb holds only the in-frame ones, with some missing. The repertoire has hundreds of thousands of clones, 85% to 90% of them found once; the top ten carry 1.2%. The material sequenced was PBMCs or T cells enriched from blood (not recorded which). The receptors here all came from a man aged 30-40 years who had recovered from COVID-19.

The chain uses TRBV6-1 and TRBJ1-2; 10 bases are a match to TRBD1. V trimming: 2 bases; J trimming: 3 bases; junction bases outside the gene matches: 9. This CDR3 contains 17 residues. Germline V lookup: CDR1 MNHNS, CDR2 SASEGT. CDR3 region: CASSESPGTGAHYGYTF. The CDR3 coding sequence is TGTGCCAGCAGTGAAAGCCCCGGGACAGGGGCCCACTATGGCTACACCTTC.

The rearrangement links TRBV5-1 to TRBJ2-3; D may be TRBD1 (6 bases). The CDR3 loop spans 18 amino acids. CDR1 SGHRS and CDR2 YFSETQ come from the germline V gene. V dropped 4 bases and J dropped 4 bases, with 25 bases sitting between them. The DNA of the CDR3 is TGCGCCAGCAGCCCCGGGACATCCGCACCTTGGGCACCAGATACGCAGTATTTT. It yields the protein CASSPGTSAPWAPDTQYF. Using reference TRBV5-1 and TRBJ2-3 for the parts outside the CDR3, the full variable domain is KAGVTQTPRYLIKTRGQQVTLSCSPISGHRSVSWYQQTPGQGLQFLFEYFSETQRNKGNFPGRFSGRQFSNSRSEMNVSTLELGDSALYLCASSPGTSAPWAPDTQYFGPGTRLTVL.

The CDR3 sequence: CASSPTLKGQETQYF. The CDR3 DNA follows: TGTGCCAGCAGTCCGACGCTAAAGGGGCAAGAGACCCAGTACTTC. The chain is built from TRBV27 and TRBJ2-5, with a weak D call TRBD1 (5 bases). V lost 5 bases and J lost 2, with 15 bases in between. Germline lookup yields CDR1 MNHEY and CDR2 SMNVEV (reference sequence). This CDR3 region has 15 residues.

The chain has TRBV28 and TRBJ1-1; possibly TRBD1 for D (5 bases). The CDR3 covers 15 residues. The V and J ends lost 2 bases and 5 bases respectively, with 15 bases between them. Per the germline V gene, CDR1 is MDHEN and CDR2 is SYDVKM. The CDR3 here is CASSLVKLGETEAFF. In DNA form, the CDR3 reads TGTGCCAGCAGTTTAGTCAAGTTAGGGGAAACTGAAGCTTTCTTT.

The CDR3 reads CASSLKRGNEQFF. As DNA, the CDR3 is TGTGCCAGCAGTTTAAAAAGGGGTAATGAGCAGTTCTTC. V is TRBV12-3 or TRBV12-4 and J is TRBJ2-1, with D possibly TRBD1 on 5 matching bases. The CDR3 totals 13 residues. V was cut by 2 bases and J by 7 bases, with 9 bases left in between.

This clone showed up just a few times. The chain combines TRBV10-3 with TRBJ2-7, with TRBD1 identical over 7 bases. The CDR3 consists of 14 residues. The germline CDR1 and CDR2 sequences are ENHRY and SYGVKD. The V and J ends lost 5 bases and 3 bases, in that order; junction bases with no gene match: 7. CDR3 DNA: TGTGCCATCAGTCCTCCAACAGGGGTCTACGAGCAGTACTTC. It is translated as CAISPPTGVYEQYF.

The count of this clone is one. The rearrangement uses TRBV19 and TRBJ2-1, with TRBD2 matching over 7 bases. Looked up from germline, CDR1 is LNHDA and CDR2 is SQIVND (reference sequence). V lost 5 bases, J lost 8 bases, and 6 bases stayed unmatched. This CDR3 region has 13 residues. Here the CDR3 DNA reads TGTGCCAGTAGTTTTCCCGGGAGGTATGAGCAGTTCTTC. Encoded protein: CASSFPGRYEQFF.